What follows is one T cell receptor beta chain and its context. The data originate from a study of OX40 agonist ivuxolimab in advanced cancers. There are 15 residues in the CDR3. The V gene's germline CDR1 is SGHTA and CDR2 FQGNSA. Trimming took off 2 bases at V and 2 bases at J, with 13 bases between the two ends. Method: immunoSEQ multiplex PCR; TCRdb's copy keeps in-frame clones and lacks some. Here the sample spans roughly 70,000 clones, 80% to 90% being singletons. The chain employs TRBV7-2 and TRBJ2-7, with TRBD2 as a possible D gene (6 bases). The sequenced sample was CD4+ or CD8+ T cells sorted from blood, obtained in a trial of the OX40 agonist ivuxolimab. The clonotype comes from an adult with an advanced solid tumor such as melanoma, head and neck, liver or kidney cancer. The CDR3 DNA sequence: TGTGCCAGCAGCTTAAGGCGCGGGGCGCCCTACGAGCAGTACTTC. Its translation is CASSLRRGAPYEQYF.